Presented here are 24 T cell receptor beta chains from one specimen sequenced in a study of T cell repertoires in cytomegalovirus infection. One entry per CDR3 protein results from TCRdb running MiXCR on the reads. The table has about 220,000 distinct CDR3 sequences, about 38% seen once. These receptors' antigens are unknown. Sequences were derived from CD8+ T cells from cultured PBMCs, sampled from culture after CMV antigen stimulation. The receptor set was obtained from a human donor in good health (CMV status not recorded). Some clones in this sample may be carry-over from other donors' samples.

The rearrangement uses TRBV12-3 or TRBV12-4 and TRBJ1-4; D not resolved. The CDR3 is 17 amino acids. Deletions cut 6 bases from V and 2 bases from J, with 19 bases between. CDR3 bases: TGTGCCAGCAGCCATAACCCCTCCCTAGGGACTAATGAAAAACTGTTTTTT. It codes for CASSHNPSLGTNEKLFF.

The table lists this clonotype with a few counts. The chain is built from TRBV10-3 and TRBJ1-3; D is unresolved. CDR1 ENHRY and CDR2 SYGVKD come from the germline V gene. V was pared by 2 bases and J by 6 bases, with 11 bases between. The CDR3 has 14 amino acids. This CDR3 is CAISEEGSKNTIYF. CDR3 bases: TGTGCCATCAGTGAGGAGGGATCCAAAAACACCATATATTTT.

This chain uses TRBV6-5 with TRBJ2-5; either TRBD1 or TRBD2 may supply D (5 bases each). The CDR3 has 14 amino acids. The germline V and J ends were trimmed by 5 bases and 5 bases, with 15 bases remaining between them. Germline loops: CDR1 MNHEY, CDR2 SVGAGI. The CDR3 region is CASSNRRIGETQYF. CDR3 bases: TGTGCCAGCAGTAACAGGAGGATTGGGGAGACCCAGTACTTC.

The rearrangement uses TRBV11-2 and TRBJ1-1; D is unclear. In germline, CDR1 is SGHAT, CDR2 FQNNGV. The CDR3 totals 16 residues. The V end was cut by 0 bases, the J end by 0 bases, with 11 bases between. The CDR3 region has the DNA TGTGCCAGCAGCTTAGATTTGTTCCCTCTGAACACTGAAGCTTTCTTT. Encoded protein: CASSLDLFPLNTEAFF.

V is TRBV7-2 and J is TRBJ2-1; D might be TRBD1 (6 bases). V was clipped by 6 bases and J by 6 bases, with 18 bases between them. Germline values: CDR1 SGHTA, CDR2 FQGNSA. There are 15 residues in the CDR3. CDR3 loop: CASSGGPPQGNEQFF. The CDR3, as DNA: TGTGCCAGCAGTGGGGGCCCCCCCCAGGGCAATGAGCAGTTCTTC. Full variable domain (outside the CDR3, taken from reference TRBV7-2 and TRBJ2-1): GAGVSQSPSNKVTEKGKDVELRCDPISGHTALYWYRQSLGQGLEFLIYFQGNSAPDKSGLPSDRFSAERTGGSVSTLTIQRTQQEDSAVYLCASSGGPPQGNEQFFGPGTRLTVL.

This clonotype was seen more than once but under ten times. CDR3 loop: CASRSGEGVGELFF. CDR3 in DNA: TGTGCCAGCAGATCCGGGGAGGGGGTCGGGGAGCTGTTTTTT. The J gene is TRBJ2-2, the V gene TRBV27; the D gene is possibly TRBD2 (7 bases). The V end lost 6 bases, the J end lost 7 bases, and 15 bases lay between the germline ends. Germline CDR1 reads MNHEY; CDR2 reads SMNVEV (reference sequence). The CDR3 consists of 14 residues.

The V gene is TRBV7-9, the J gene TRBJ1-4; D gene uncertain. Trimming cost V 6 bases and J 8 bases, with 13 bases left between them. This CDR3 is 13 amino acids long. Per the germline V gene, CDR1 is SEHNR and CDR2 is FQNEAQ (reference sequence). CDR3 loop: CASSLAAGEKLFF. The CDR3, as DNA: TGTGCCAGCAGTTTGGCGGCCGGGGAAAAACTGTTTTTT. The full variable domain, in which reference TRBV7-9 and TRBJ1-4 provide the parts outside the CDR3, is DTGVSQNPRHKITKRGQNVTFRCDPISEHNRLYWYRQTLGQGPEFLTYFQNEAQLEKSRLLSDRFSAERPKGSFSTLEIQRTEQGDSAMYLCASSLAAGEKLFFGSGTQLSVL.

The V call is TRBV4-1, the J call TRBJ2-7; TRBD1 matches 10 bases. CDR1 and CDR2 from the germline V gene are MGHRA and YSYEKL. The CDR3 is 16 residues long. V lost 4 bases, J lost 5 bases, and 11 bases stayed unmatched. The CDR3 nucleotides read TGCGCCAGCAGCCTAGTGACCGGGACAGGGGTACACGAGCAGTACTTC. It specifies CASSLVTGTGVHEQYF.

This clonotype appeared a single time. A read error may produce the germline difference seen at one junction end. The gene calls are TRBV19 and TRBJ1-5; no clear D gene. Germline CDR1 and CDR2: LNHDA and SQIVND (reference sequence). This CDR3 is built from 14 residues. The CDR3 nucleotides read TGTACCAGTAGTATAGTTAAAGAGGAGATGACCCAGCATTTT. It yields the protein CTSSIVKEEMTQHF.

The chain has TRBV6-5 and TRBJ2-3, with TRBD2 identical over 11 bases. Germline CDR1 and CDR2: MNHEY and SVGAGI. This CDR3 has 18 residues. Trimming took 0 bases from V and 5 from J; bases not matched to a gene: 10. The chain's CDR3 is CASSYSHTSGRKKDTQYF. The CDR3, as DNA: TGTGCCAGCAGTTACTCCCATACTAGCGGGAGAAAGAAAGATACGCAGTATTTT.

This clonotype was found many times. V gene TRBV6-6 combines with J gene TRBJ2-1; 9 bases map to TRBD2. The V gene end was trimmed by 7 bases and the J gene end by 10 bases; junction bases not matched to a gene: 14. CDR1 is MNHNY and CDR2 is SVGAGI in the germline V gene (reference sequence). The CDR3 runs 15 residues. CDR3: CASTNAGLAGEEQFF. The CDR3 coding sequence is TGTGCCAGCACCAACGCGGGATTAGCGGGGGAGGAGCAGTTCTTC.

V gene TRBV7-2 combines with J gene TRBJ2-3; 8 bases are a match to TRBD1. Per germline, CDR1 SGHTA and CDR2 FQGNSA. After removal of 1 base from V and 0 bases from J, the junction contained 6 bases not matched to a gene. The CDR3 sequence is 17 residues long. The DNA of the CDR3 is TGTGCCAGCAGCTTAGAGCCAGGGGGCTTGAGCACAGATACGCAGTATTTT. This translates into CASSLEPGGLSTDTQYF.

This clonotype occurred a few times. V usage is TRBV27 and J usage is TRBJ1-6; the D gene is possibly TRBD1 (6 bases). CDR1 is MNHEY, CDR2 SMNVEV, per germline (reference sequence). The length of the CDR3 is 15 residues. V was clipped by 5 bases and J by 7 bases, with 15 bases between them. The CDR3 region is CASSPGTLRNSPLHF. CDR3 bases: TGTGCCAGCAGTCCCGGGACACTTCGCAATTCACCCCTCCACTTT.

This rearrangement joins TRBV30 to TRBJ2-7; D is unclear. The CDR3 runs 13 residues. Germline CDR1 is GTSNPN and CDR2 is SVGIG (reference sequence). V lost 0 bases and J 6 bases, leaving 12 bases between the germline ends. Here the CDR3 DNA reads TGTGCCTGGAGTGTAGGTTCTGCATCCGAGCAGTACTTC. Translating gives CAWSVGSASEQYF.

The chain links TRBV19 to TRBJ1-2; TRBD1 agrees at 9 bases. Germline assignment: CDR1 LNHDA and CDR2 SQIVND (reference sequence). The CDR3 has 17 residues. Trimming at V came to 3 bases and at J to 3 bases, leaving 11 bases not matched to a gene. The CDR3 DNA reads TGTGCCAGTAGTATTCCGGGACAGGGCCGGCCGTACTATGGCTACACCTTC. Amino acid sequence: CASSIPGQGRPYYGYTF.

This clonotype appeared many times. The genes are TRBV7-9 and TRBJ1-5, with D perhaps TRBD1 (5 bases). The CDR3 is 13 amino acids. Deletions cut 6 bases from V and 3 bases from J, with 9 bases between. CDR1 and CDR2 (germline): SEHNR, FQNEAQ (reference sequence). The CDR3 nucleotides read TGTGCCAGCAGTCCGGACAACAATCAGCCCCAGCATTTT. Translating gives CASSPDNNQPQHF.

The J gene is TRBJ2-7, the V gene TRBV11-2, with 8 positions matching TRBD1. V was clipped by 3 bases and J by 4 bases; unmatched bases: 8. This CDR3 has 15 residues. Germline V gene lookup returns CDR1 SGHAT and CDR2 FQNNGV. CDR3 sequence reads: CASSLRTGLGYEQYF. CDR3 DNA sequence: TGTGCCAGCAGCTTGCGGACAGGGCTAGGGTACGAGCAGTACTTC. The whole variable domain, filled in from reference TRBV11-2 and TRBJ2-7, reads EAGVAQSPRYKIIEKRQSVAFWCNPISGHATLYWYQQILGQGPKLLIQFQNNGVVDDSQLPKDRFSAERLKGVDSTLKIQPAKLEDSAVYLCASSLRTGLGYEQYFGPGTRLTVT.

This clonotype has only one observation. One end of the junction varies from germline; a read error may be responsible. The chain is built from TRBV7-6 and TRBJ1-3; D may be TRBD1 (5 bases). Germline lookup yields CDR1 SGHVS and CDR2 FNYEAQ. The CDR3 covers 14 residues. In nucleotides, the CDR3 is TGTGCCAGCAGCTTAGACAAGGGGCGAAACACCAAATATTTT. It is translated as CASSLDKGRNTKYF.

The CDR3 DNA sequence: TGTGCCAGCAGCTTTTATGCAGGTAATGGTGTGGGCACTGAAGCTTTCTTT. Translation gives CASSFYAGNGVGTEAFF. This chain connects TRBV5-6 to TRBJ1-1, with D uncertain. The V end was cut by 2 bases, the J end by 4 bases, with 21 bases between. Germline V lookup: CDR1 SGHDT, CDR2 YYEEEE. This CDR3 comprises 17 residues.

A few counts support this clonotype. This chain connects TRBV11-2 to TRBJ2-2; 7 positions agree with TRBD1. J gave up 0 bases and V 8 bases, and 12 bases lay outside the gene matches. Looked up from germline, CDR1 is SGHAT and CDR2 is FQNNGV. The CDR3 spans 17 residues. CDR3 region: CASESQGLSANTGELFF. In nucleotides, the CDR3 is TGTGCCAGCGAGTCACAGGGGTTGTCGGCGAACACCGGGGAGCTGTTTTTT.

The count of this clonotype is one. The J gene is TRBJ1-2, the V gene TRBV12-3 or TRBV12-4, with 9 bases fitting TRBD1. J lost 6 bases, V lost 5 bases, and 4 bases had no gene match. The CDR3 contains 13 residues. CDR3 DNA: TGTGCCAGCAGTCGGGACAGGGCCCATGGCTACACCTTC. Amino acid sequence: CASSRDRAHGYTF.

V and J are TRBV10-2 and TRBJ2-4; maybe TRBD2 (6 bases). The V end was cut by 4 bases, the J end by 1 base, with 11 bases between. This CDR3 contains 15 residues. Germline CDR1 reads WSHSY; CDR2 reads SAAADI. The CDR3 spells CASSGGDGAKNIQYF. CDR3 DNA sequence: TGCGCCAGCAGTGGGGGGGATGGGGCCAAAAACATTCAGTACTTC.

In its sample, this clonotype was seen a few times. The rearrangement joins TRBV2 to TRBJ2-2; 7 nucleotides match TRBD2. CDR1 SNHLY and CDR2 FYNNEI come from the germline V gene. This CDR3 has 15 residues. Trimming removed 7 bases from V and 2 bases from J; junction bases left unmatched: 7. CDR3 nucleotides: TGTGCCAGCATAGAAAGCGGGACCAACACCGGGGAGCTGTTTTTT. This translates into CASIESGTNTGELFF.

The chain employs TRBV5-6 and TRBJ2-1; 8 bases align to TRBD1. Germline values: CDR1 SGHDT, CDR2 YYEEEE. This CDR3 is 18 amino acids long. Unmatched junction bases numbered 13, after V lost 5 bases and J lost 0 bases. The CDR3 nucleotides are TGTGCCAGCAGTACCGGGACAGGCGATGATAGCTCCTACAATGAGCAGTTCTTC. Translation gives CASSTGTGDDSSYNEQFF.